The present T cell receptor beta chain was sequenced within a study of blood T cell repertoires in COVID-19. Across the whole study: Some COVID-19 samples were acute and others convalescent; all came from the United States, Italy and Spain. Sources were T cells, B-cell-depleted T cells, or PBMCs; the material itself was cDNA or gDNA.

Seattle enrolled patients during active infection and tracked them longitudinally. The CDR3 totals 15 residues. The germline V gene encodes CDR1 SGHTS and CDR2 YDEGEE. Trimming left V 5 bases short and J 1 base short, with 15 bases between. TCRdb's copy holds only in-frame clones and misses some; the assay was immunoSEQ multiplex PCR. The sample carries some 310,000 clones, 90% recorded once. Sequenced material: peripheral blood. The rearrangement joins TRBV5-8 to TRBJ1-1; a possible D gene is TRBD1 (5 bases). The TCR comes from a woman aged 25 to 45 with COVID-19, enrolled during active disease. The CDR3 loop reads CASRWPGLGNTEAFF. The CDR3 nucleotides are TGTGCCAGCAGATGGCCGGGACTGGGGAACACTGAAGCTTTCTTT.